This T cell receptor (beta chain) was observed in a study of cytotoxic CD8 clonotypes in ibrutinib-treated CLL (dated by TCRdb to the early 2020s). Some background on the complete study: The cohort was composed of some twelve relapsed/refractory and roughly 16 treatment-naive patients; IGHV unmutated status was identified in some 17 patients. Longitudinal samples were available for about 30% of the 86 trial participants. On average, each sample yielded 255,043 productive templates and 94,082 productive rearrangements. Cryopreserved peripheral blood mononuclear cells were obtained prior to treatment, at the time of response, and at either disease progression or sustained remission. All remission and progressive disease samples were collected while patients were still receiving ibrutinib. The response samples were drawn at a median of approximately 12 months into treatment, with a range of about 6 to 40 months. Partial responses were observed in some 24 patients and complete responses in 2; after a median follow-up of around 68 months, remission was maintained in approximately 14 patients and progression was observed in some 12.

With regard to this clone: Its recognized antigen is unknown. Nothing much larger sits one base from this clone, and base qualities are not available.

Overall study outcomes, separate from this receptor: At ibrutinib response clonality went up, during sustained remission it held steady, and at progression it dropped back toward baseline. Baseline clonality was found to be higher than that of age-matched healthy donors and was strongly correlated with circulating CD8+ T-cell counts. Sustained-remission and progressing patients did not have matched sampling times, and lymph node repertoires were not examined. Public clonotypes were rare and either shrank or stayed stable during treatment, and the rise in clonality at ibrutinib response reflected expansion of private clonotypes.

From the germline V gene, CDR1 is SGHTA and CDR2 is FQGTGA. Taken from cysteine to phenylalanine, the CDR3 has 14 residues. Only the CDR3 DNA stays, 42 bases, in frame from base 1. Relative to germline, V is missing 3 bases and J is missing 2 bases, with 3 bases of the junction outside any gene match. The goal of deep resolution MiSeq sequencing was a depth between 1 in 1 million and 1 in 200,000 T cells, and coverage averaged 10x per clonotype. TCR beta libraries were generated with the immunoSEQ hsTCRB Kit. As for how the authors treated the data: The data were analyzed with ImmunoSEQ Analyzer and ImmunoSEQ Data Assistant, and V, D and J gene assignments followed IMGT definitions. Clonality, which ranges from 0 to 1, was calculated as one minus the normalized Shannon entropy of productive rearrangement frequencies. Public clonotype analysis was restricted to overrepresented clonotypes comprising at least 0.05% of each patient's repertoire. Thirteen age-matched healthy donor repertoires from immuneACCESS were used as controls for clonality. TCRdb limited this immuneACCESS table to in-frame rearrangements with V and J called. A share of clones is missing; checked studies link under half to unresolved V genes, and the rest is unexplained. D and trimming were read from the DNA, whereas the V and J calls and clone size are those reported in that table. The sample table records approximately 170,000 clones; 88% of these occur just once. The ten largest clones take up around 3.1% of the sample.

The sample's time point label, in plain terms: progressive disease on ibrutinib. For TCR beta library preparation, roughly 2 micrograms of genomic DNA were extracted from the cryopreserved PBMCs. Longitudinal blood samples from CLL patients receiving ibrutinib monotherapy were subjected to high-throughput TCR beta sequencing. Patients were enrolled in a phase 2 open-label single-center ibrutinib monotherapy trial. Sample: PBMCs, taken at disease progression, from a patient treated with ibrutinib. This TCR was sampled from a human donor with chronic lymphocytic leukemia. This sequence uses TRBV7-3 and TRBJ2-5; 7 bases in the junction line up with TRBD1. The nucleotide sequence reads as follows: TGTGCCAGCAGCTTCGGGACAGTTCAAGAGACCCAGTACTTC. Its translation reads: CASSFGTVQETQYF.